The clone carrying this T cell receptor beta chain was counted a single time. The antigen is undetermined. Sequencing was performed with immunoSEQ multiplex PCR; in TCRdb, only in-frame clones are kept and a portion is missing. Of 30,000 to 40,000 clones detected, 75% to 90% appear once; the ten largest clones hold 5% to 6%. This entry belongs to a study of radiotherapy plus CTLA-4 blockade in lung cancer. Findings and caveats of the study: In blood, early T cell clone dynamics reportedly predicted response best, together with interferon-beta.

CDR3 length: 15 residues. CDR1 SNHLY and CDR2 FYNNEI come from the germline V gene. V shed 8 bases, J shed 4 bases, and the junction held 4 bases outside the gene matches. Those with chemo-refractory metastatic non-small-cell lung cancer were treated with focal radiation combined with CTLA-4 blockade using ipilimumab. The V gene is TRBV2, the J gene TRBJ2-3, with 15 bases that match TRBD2. Sequencing was performed on peripheral blood, taken from a patient treated with radiotherapy plus ipilimumab. This sequence originates from a human donor with non-small cell lung cancer who had stable disease on radiotherapy plus ipilimumab. The chain's CDR3 is CASLRTSGRADTQYF. The CDR3 DNA follows: TGTGCCAGCCTTAGGACTAGCGGGAGGGCAGATACGCAGTATTTT.